This T cell receptor beta chain was identified in a study of blood T cell repertoires in COVID-19. For the study at large: Acute and convalescent COVID-19 specimens originated in the United States, Italy and Spain. T cells, B-cell-depleted T cells, or PBMCs supplied cDNA or gDNA.

The CDR3 is made up of 16 amino acids. Losses at the gene ends were 5 bases for V and 2 bases for J; bases not matched to a gene: 7. Looked up from germline, CDR1 is SGHNT and CDR2 is YENEEA. Original data processing: Estimated nucleated cell counts came from reference gene primer amplification. The data were produced by immunoSEQ multiplex PCR, yet TCRdb's version contains in-frame clones alone and is incomplete. That table gives V, J and clone size, and the DNA gave D and trimming. Of about 500,000 clones in the sample, 75% to 90% were seen once. Seattle researchers signed up patients amid active infection and tracked them longitudinally.

J is TRBJ2-7 and V is TRBV11-3, with 12 bases matching TRBD2. The clonotype was recovered from a man aged 18 to 30 with COVID-19, enrolled during active disease. Source material: peripheral blood. In DNA form, the CDR3 reads TGTGCCAGCAGCAAGCGACTAGCGGGAGTGACCTACGAGCAGTACTTC. Translation gives CASSKRLAGVTYEQYF.